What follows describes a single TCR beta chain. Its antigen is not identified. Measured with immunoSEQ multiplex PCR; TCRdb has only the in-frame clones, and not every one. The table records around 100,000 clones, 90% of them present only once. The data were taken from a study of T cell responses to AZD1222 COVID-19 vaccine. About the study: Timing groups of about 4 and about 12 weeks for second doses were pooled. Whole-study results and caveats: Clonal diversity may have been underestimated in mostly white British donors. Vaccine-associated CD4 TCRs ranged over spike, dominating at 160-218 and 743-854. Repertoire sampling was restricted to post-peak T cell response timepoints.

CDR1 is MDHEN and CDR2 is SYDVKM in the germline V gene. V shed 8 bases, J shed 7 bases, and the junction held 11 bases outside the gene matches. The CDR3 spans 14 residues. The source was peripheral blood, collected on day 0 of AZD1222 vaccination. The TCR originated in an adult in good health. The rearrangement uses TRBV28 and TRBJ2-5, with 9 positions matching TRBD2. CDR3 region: CASADPSGDGTQYF. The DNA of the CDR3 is TGTGCCAGCGCGGACCCTAGCGGGGATGGGACCCAGTACTTC.